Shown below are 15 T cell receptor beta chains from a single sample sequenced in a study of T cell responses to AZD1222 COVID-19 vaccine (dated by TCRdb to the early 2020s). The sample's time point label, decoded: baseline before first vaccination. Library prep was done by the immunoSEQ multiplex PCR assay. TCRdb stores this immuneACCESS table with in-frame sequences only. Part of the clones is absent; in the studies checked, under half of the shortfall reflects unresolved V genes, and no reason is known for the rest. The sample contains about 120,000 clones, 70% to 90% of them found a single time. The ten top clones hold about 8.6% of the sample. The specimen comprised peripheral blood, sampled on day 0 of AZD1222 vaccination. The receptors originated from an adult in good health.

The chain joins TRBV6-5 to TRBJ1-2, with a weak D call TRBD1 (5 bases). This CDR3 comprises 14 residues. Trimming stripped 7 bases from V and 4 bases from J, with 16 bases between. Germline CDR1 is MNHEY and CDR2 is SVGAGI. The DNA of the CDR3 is TGTGCCAGCAACCCGTCCGGGGGGTCCTATGGCTACACCTTC. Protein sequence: CASNPSGGSYGYTF.

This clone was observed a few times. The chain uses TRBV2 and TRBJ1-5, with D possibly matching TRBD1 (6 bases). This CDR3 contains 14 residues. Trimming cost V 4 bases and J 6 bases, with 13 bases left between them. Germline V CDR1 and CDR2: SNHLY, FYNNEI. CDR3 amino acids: CASSAQGSLQPQHF. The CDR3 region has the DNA TGTGCCAGCAGTGCCCAGGGGAGCCTTCAGCCCCAGCATTTT.

CDR3 in amino acids: CASRSSGGRGETQYF. In DNA form, the CDR3 reads TGTGCCAGCAGGTCTAGCGGGGGCAGAGGGGAGACCCAGTACTTC. V usage is TRBV7-9 and J usage is TRBJ2-5; 10 bases fit TRBD2. Trimming took 6 bases from V and 5 from J; bases not matched to a gene: 9. Germline CDR1 and CDR2: SEHNR and FQNEAQ (reference sequence). The CDR3 covers 15 residues.

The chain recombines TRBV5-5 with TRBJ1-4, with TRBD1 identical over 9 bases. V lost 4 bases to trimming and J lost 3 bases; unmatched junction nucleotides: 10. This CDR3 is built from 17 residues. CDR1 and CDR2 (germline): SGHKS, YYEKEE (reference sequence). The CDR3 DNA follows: TGTGCCAGCAGCACCGGACAGGGGAACGTGGCTAATGAAAAACTGTTTTTT. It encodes CASSTGQGNVANEKLFF.

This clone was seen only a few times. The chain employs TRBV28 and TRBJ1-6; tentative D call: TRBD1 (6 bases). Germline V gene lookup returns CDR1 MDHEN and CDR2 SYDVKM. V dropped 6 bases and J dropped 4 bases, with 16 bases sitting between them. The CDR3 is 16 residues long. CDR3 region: CASSRERTDYNSPLHF. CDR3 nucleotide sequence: TGTGCCAGCAGCCGGGAGAGGACAGATTATAATTCACCCCTCCACTTT.

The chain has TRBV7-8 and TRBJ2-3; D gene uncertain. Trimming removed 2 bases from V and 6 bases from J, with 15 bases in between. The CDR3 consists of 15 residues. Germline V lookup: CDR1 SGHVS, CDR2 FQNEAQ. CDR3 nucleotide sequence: TGTGCCAGCAGCTTAAGGGTTGCCATTTTGGATACGCAGTATTTT. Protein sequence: CASSLRVAILDTQYF.

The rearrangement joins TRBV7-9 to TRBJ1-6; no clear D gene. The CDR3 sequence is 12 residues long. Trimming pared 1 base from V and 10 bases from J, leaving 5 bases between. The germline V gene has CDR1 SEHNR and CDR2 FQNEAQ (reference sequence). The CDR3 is CASSLVSSPLHF. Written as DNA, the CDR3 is TGTGCCAGCAGCTTAGTTTCCTCACCCCTCCACTTT.

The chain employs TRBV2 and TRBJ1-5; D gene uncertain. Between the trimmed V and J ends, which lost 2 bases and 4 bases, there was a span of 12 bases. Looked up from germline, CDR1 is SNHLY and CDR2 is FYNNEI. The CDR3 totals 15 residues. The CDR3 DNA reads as TGTGCCAGCAGTGAATATACACGGGGAAATCAGCCCCAGCATTTT. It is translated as CASSEYTRGNQPQHF. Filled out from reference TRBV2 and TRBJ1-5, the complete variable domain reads EPEVTQTPSHQVTQMGQEVILRCVPISNHLYFYWYRQILGQKVEFLVSFYNNEISEKSEIFDDQFSVERPDGSNFTLKIRSTKLEDSAMYFCASSEYTRGNQPQHFGDGTRLSIL.

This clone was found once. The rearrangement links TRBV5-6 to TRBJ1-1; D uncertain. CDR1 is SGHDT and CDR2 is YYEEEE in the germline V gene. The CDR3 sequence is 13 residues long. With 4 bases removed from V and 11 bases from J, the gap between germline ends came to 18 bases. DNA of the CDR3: TGTGCCAGCAGCCCGGCGGGTTGGGTATACGCTTTCTTT. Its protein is CASSPAGWVYAFF.

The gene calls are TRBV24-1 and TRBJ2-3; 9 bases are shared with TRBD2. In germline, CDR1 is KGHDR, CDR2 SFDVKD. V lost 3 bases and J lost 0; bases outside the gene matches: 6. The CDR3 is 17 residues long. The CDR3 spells CATSDAFSGSSTDTQYF. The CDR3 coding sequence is TGTGCCACCAGTGATGCCTTTAGCGGGAGTAGCACAGATACGCAGTATTTT.

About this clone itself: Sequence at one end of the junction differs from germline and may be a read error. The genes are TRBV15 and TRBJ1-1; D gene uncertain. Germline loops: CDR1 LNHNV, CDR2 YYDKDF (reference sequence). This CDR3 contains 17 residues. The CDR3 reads CATSREDGLIMNTEAFF. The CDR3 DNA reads TGTGCCACCAGCCGAGAGGACGGTTTAATTATGAACACTGAAGCTTTCTTT.

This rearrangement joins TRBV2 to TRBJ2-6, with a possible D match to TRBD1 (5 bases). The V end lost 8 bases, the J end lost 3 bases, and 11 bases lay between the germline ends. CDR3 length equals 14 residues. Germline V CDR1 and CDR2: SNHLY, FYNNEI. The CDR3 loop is CASYKGIGANVLTF. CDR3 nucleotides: TGTGCCAGCTATAAGGGGATTGGGGCCAACGTCCTGACTTTC.

CDR3 loop: CASSYSSSGTYEQYF. In DNA form, the CDR3 reads TGTGCCAGCAGTTACTCGTCTAGCGGGACCTACGAGCAGTACTTC. The genes are TRBV6-5 and TRBJ2-7, with TRBD2 identical over 9 bases. CDR1 and CDR2 from the germline V gene are MNHEY and SVGAGI. Trimming took 0 bases from V and 2 from J; bases not matched to a gene: 2. The CDR3 loop spans 15 amino acids.

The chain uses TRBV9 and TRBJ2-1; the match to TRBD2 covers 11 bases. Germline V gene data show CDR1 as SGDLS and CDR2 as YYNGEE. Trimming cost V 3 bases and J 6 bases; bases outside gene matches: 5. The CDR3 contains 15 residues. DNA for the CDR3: TGTGCCAGCAGCGCGTGGCTAGCGGGGGGCAATGAGCAGTTCTTC. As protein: CASSAWLAGGNEQFF.

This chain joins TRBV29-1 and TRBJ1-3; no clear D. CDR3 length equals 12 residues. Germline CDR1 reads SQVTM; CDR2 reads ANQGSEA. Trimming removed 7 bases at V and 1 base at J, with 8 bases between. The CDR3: CSAQQSGNTIYF. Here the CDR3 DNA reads TGCAGCGCACAGCAGTCTGGAAACACCATATATTTT.